The 18 T cell receptor beta chains in this list originate from one sample, sequenced in a study of OX40 agonist ivuxolimab in advanced cancers. Some clones are missing from TCRdb's copy, which holds only in-frame ones; the method was immunoSEQ multiplex PCR. Among more than 90,000 clones listed, approximately 80% were seen once. Specimen: CD4+ or CD8+ T cells sorted from blood, collected in a trial of the OX40 agonist ivuxolimab. These TCRs come from an adult with an advanced solid tumor such as melanoma, head and neck, liver or kidney cancer.

This clone was seen a handful of times. The chain employs TRBV5-6 and TRBJ2-7; no clear D. Germline V CDR1 and CDR2: SGHDT, YYEEEE. Trimming took 0 bases from V and 6 from J, leaving 7 bases between them. The CDR3 is 12 amino acids. In nucleotides, the CDR3 is TGTGCCAGCAGCTTGGTAAGGAGCGAGCAGTACTTC. Encoded protein: CASSLVRSEQYF.

CDR3 sequence reads: CASSFRLDYGYTF. As DNA, the CDR3 is TGTGCCAGCAGTTTTAGGTTAGACTATGGCTACACCTTC. This chain links TRBV6-6 with TRBJ1-2; D call uncertain. V was shortened by 4 bases and J by 3 bases, with 9 bases between the two germline ends. Germline CDR1 MNHNY, CDR2 SVGAGI (reference sequence). The CDR3 has 13 amino acids.

J is TRBJ2-5 and V is TRBV5-1; D uncertain. The J call may not be correct, given that the DNA end is closer to TRBJ2-7. This CDR3 region has 15 residues. Germline lookup yields CDR1 SGHRS and CDR2 YFSETQ. CDR3 residues: CASSLAATNAYEQYF. The DNA for the CDR3 is TGCGCCAGCAGCTTGGCGGCGACCAACGCCTACGAGCAGTACTTC.

V gene TRBV7-2 combines with J gene TRBJ2-3; no reliable D call. Trimming took off 5 bases at V and 0 bases at J, with 6 bases between the two ends. The CDR3 consists of 13 residues. Germline values: CDR1 SGHTA, CDR2 FQGNSA. Here the CDR3 DNA reads TGTGCCAGCAGCCCCTCAAGCACAGATACGCAGTATTTT. It encodes CASSPSSTDTQYF.

The V gene is TRBV12-5, the J gene TRBJ2-1; D is possibly TRBD2 (6 bases). Germline CDR1 LGHNT, CDR2 FRNRAP. This CDR3 has 14 amino acids. V was shortened by 6 bases and J by 1 base, with 10 bases between the two germline ends. In DNA, the CDR3 is TGTGCTAGTGGACCGGGACTGTCCTACAATGAGCAGTTCTTC. As protein: CASGPGLSYNEQFF.

The CDR3 nucleotides are TGTGCCAGCAGTCAAACCGCCTTAGCGGGAGAAAAATGGGGAGGAAGAGGTGTCAATGAGCAGTTCTTC. It codes for CASSQTALAGEKWGGRGVNEQFF. This rearrangement joins TRBV4-2 to TRBJ2-1, with 9 bases identical to TRBD2. The CDR3 runs 23 residues. Per the germline V gene, CDR1 is LGHNA and CDR2 is YNFKEQ. V shed 6 bases, J shed 6 bases, and the junction held 33 bases outside the gene matches.

The chain has TRBV5-1 and TRBJ2-7, with D uncertain. The CDR3 totals 13 residues. V lost 3 bases to trimming and J lost 3 bases, with 10 bases between them. Per the germline V gene, CDR1 is SGHRS and CDR2 is YFSETQ. Here the CDR3 reads CASSSNPSYEQYF. Written as DNA, the CDR3 is TGCGCCAGCAGCTCCAATCCAAGCTACGAGCAGTACTTC.

This chain links TRBV5-4 with TRBJ1-1; weak D call: TRBD1 (6 bases). CDR3 length equals 13 residues. Germline CDR1 reads SGHNT; CDR2 reads YYREEE (reference sequence). The V and J ends lost 1 base and 4 bases respectively, with 8 bases between them. The DNA of the CDR3 is TGTGCCAGCAGCTTGCAGGGGACCACTGAAGCTTTCTTT. Its translation is CASSLQGTTEAFF.

This sequence joins TRBV7-2 and TRBJ1-1; no clear D gene. The CDR3 loop spans 15 amino acids. V lost 7 bases and J 0 bases, leaving 15 bases between the germline ends. CDR1 is SGHTA and CDR2 is FQGNSA in the germline V gene. The chain's CDR3 is CASIKPSLMNTEAFF. CDR3 coding DNA: TGTGCCAGCATCAAGCCCAGCCTAATGAACACTGAAGCTTTCTTT.

In this sample, this clone turned up a few times. The V and J genes are TRBV27 and TRBJ2-1; 9 bases match TRBD2. V trimming: 8 bases; J trimming: 6 bases; junction bases outside the gene matches: 11. The CDR3 length is 15 residues. Looked up from germline, CDR1 is MNHEY and CDR2 is SMNVEV (reference sequence). Here the CDR3 reads CASGRPTSGFNEQFF. The DNA for the CDR3 is TGTGCCAGCGGGCGTCCGACTAGCGGATTCAATGAGCAGTTCTTC.

The chain is built from TRBV7-9 and TRBJ2-7; TRBD1 aligns across 9 bases. Trimming at V came to 7 bases and at J to 0 bases, leaving 7 bases not matched to a gene. CDR1 SEHNR and CDR2 FQNEAQ come from the germline V gene (reference sequence). CDR3 length: 15 residues. DNA for the CDR3: TGTGCCAGCAACTCCCGGGACAGGGACTCCTACGAGCAGTACTTC. This codes for CASNSRDRDSYEQYF.

This chain joins TRBV27 and TRBJ2-6; 7 bases are shared with TRBD1. The germline V gene has CDR1 MNHEY and CDR2 SMNVEV (reference sequence). With V trimmed by 2 bases and J by 4 bases, 5 bases remained unmatched. The CDR3 has 16 residues. CDR3 region: CASSLETGTGANVLTF. CDR3 sequence (DNA): TGTGCCAGCAGTTTAGAGACAGGGACCGGGGCCAACGTCCTGACTTTC. Drawing the rest from reference TRBV27 and TRBJ2-6, the complete variable domain is EAQVTQNPRYLITVTGKKLTVTCSQNMNHEYMSWYRQDPGLGLRQIYYSMNVEVTDKGDVPEGYKVSRKEKRNFPLILESPSPNQTSLYFCASSLETGTGANVLTFGAGSRLTVL.

The chain is built from TRBV19 and TRBJ1-2, with 8 bases aligning to TRBD1. V gave up 1 base and J gave up 1 base; unmatched junction bases: 5. This CDR3 contains 16 residues. Per the germline V gene, CDR1 is LNHDA and CDR2 is SQIVND (reference sequence). CDR3 in amino acids: CASSIGRQGRNYGYTF. The DNA of the CDR3 is TGTGCCAGTAGTATAGGTCGACAGGGGCGTAACTATGGCTACACCTTC.

The chain combines TRBV10-3 with TRBJ2-2; 9 bases align to TRBD1. Unmatched junction bases numbered 6, after V lost 7 bases and J lost 3 bases. The CDR3 runs to 15 residues. Germline assignment: CDR1 ENHRY and CDR2 SYGVKD. DNA for the CDR3: TGTGCCATCACCGGACAGGGGACGGACACCGGGGAGCTGTTTTTT. It codes for CAITGQGTDTGELFF.

This clone occurred many times. The rearrangement joins TRBV19 to TRBJ2-2; D remains unclear. The CDR3 has 15 amino acids. V gave up 6 bases and J gave up 5 bases, with 16 bases separating them. Germline-derived CDR1 and CDR2 are LNHDA and SQIVND (reference sequence). CDR3 nucleotide sequence: TGTGCCAGTAGAAGGATTTTTGGAGTAACCGGGGAGCTGTTTTTT. This encodes CASRRIFGVTGELFF.

V is TRBV5-6 and J is TRBJ1-5; the match to TRBD1 covers 9 bases. With V trimmed by 1 base and J by 7 bases, 9 bases remained unmatched. This CDR3 is built from 16 residues. In germline, CDR1 is SGHDT, CDR2 YYEEEE. This CDR3 is CASSLTGTGRGQPQHF. CDR3 nucleotide sequence: TGTGCCAGCAGCTTGACCGGGACAGGGAGAGGACAGCCCCAGCATTTT.

V gene TRBV7-6 combines with J gene TRBJ2-2; D might be TRBD1 or TRBD2, each matching 5 bases. V was cut by 1 base and J by 3 bases, with 15 bases left in between. This CDR3 is built from 17 residues. Germline V CDR1 and CDR2: SGHVS, FNYEAQ. Here the CDR3 DNA reads TGTGCCAGCAGCTTAGTGTGGGGGTCGCCGGACACCGGGGAGCTGTTTTTT. This sequence encodes CASSLVWGSPDTGELFF.

The J gene is TRBJ1-5, the V gene TRBV10-3; the D is unclear. This CDR3 is built from 13 residues. Trimming stripped 3 bases from V and 6 bases from J, with 9 bases between. Germline CDR1 reads ENHRY; CDR2 reads SYGVKD. CDR3: CAISEIESQPQHF. CDR3 coding DNA: TGTGCCATCAGTGAAATAGAGAGTCAGCCCCAGCATTTT.